The clone carrying this T cell receptor beta chain was seen only a few times. TCR beta CDR3 regions were amplified from RNA transcripts. Initially, a first-round RT-PCR of the TCR CDR3 employed the HTBI primer set. TCRdb re-called the multiplex PCR reads with MiXCR, one entry per CDR3 protein. In the table there are roughly 700,000 distinct CDR3 sequences, about 35% of which are singletons. V was pared by 7 bases and J by 6 bases, with 10 bases of the junction left unmatched. The CDR3 covers 15 residues. Calling Graves' hyperthyroidism stable meant ophthalmopathy did not progress within 18 months. These data are taken from a study of T cells in Graves' hyperthyroidism and ophthalmopathy. Study in general: Blood from the periphery was taken at initial diagnosis, before any treatment.

This clonotype was sampled from a woman aged 40 to 49 with Graves' hyperthyroidism. Sequenced: blood. The genes are TRBV12-3 or TRBV12-4 and TRBJ2-2; 8 bases line up with TRBD2. The CDR3 sequence is CASTLERGWPGELFF. CDR3 sequence (DNA): TGTGCCAGCACTCTGGAGCGGGGGTGGCCCGGGGAGCTGTTTTTT.